This TCR beta chain was found in a study of T cells in Graves' hyperthyroidism and ophthalmopathy. Findings and caveats of the study: Patients with ophthalmopathy were separated from those with stable hyperthyroidism by a 13 V-J model.

The V and J ends lost 5 bases and 0 bases, in that order; junction bases with no gene match: 4. The V gene's germline CDR1 is KGHDR and CDR2 SFDVKD. The CDR3 runs to 15 residues. Amplification targeted TCR beta CDR3 regions from RNA transcripts. The TCR CDR3 first-round RT-PCR relied on the HTBI primer set. TCRdb fed the multiplex PCR reads into MiXCR, producing one record per CDR3 protein. The sample carries approximately 330,000 distinct CDR3 sequences, around 20% recorded once. This clonotype was observed at least ten times. Its antigen is unknown. The specimen was blood. The V and J genes are TRBV24-1 and TRBJ2-7; 9 nucleotides align to TRBD1. The clonotype was recovered from a woman aged 50 to 60 with Graves' hyperthyroidism. The CDR3 DNA reads as TGTGCCACCAGTGGGGGACAGGGAAGCTCCTACGAGCAGTACTTC. Protein: CATSGGQGSSYEQYF.